This T cell receptor beta chain was profiled in a study of response to subunit inactivated influenza vaccine. General study points: Authors suggested that a seasonal influenza vaccination recruits few new T cells each time.

This clonotype was counted only a few times. The antigen remains unidentified. TCRdb reprocessed the RT-PCR reads with MiXCR, giving one entry per CDR3 protein. In the table there are roughly 170,000 distinct CDR3 sequences, nearly 9.5% of which are singletons. The source material was non-naive T cells sorted from PBMCs, sampled on the day of vaccination. This receptor was identified in a man between 50 and 59 years old who received an inactivated influenza vaccine.

CDR3 sequence: CASSRATGETQYF. In nucleotides, the CDR3 is TGTGCCAGCAGCCGGGCGACCGGGGAGACCCAGTACTTC. The rearrangement links TRBV7-9 to TRBJ2-5; D remains unclear. Germline V gene lookup returns CDR1 SEHNR and CDR2 FQNEAQ (reference sequence). With 5 bases removed from V and 5 bases from J, the gap between germline ends came to 12 bases. There are 13 residues in the CDR3.